These 16 T cell receptor beta chains were all obtained from the same sample, sequenced in a study of T cells in Graves' hyperthyroidism and ophthalmopathy. TCR beta CDR3 sequences were amplified from RNA transcripts. The HTBI primer set was used in a first-round RT-PCR of the TCR CDR3. TCRdb fed the multiplex PCR reads into MiXCR, producing one record per CDR3 protein. The data contain 300,000 to 450,000 distinct CDR3 sequences, approximately 17% of them singletons. The sample comprised blood. The source is a man aged 18 to 30 with Graves' ophthalmopathy.

The chain carries TRBV19 and TRBJ1-5, with D maybe TRBD1 (5 bases). V lost 9 bases and J 2 bases, leaving 11 bases between the germline ends. CDR1 and CDR2 from the germline V gene are LNHDA and SQIVND (reference sequence). The length of the CDR3 is 13 residues. The CDR3 here is CASWGYGNQPQHF. For the CDR3, the DNA is TGTGCCAGCTGGGGGTACGGCAATCAGCCCCAGCATTTT.

The sample holds many counts of this clonotype. The chain links TRBV9 to TRBJ2-1; no firm D call. The germline CDR1 and CDR2 sequences are SGDLS and YYNGEE. This CDR3 is built from 13 residues. Trimming removed 5 bases from V and 3 bases from J, with 9 bases in between. The CDR3 nucleotides read TGTGCCAGCAGTCGAATAGACTACAATGAGCAGTTCTTC. Translating it yields CASSRIDYNEQFF.

This clonotype was recorded many times. This rearrangement joins TRBV7-9 to TRBJ2-4; D could derive from TRBD1 or TRBD2 (5 bases each). Germline CDR1 SEHNR, CDR2 FQNEAQ (reference sequence). Trimming stripped 5 bases from V and 8 bases from J, with 10 bases between. This CDR3 has 12 residues. The CDR3 DNA reads as TGTGCCAGCAGCATCGAGGGACACATTCAGTACTTC. It codes for CASSIEGHIQYF.

This clonotype came up many times. V usage is TRBV11-2 and J usage is TRBJ2-7; 8 nucleotides match TRBD2. Losses at the gene ends were 1 base for V and 4 bases for J; bases not matched to a gene: 6. From germline, CDR1 is SGHAT and CDR2 FQNNGV. This CDR3 has 15 amino acids. This CDR3 is CASSLGGGGPYEQYF. The CDR3 DNA follows: TGTGCCAGCAGCTTAGGGGGCGGGGGGCCTTACGAGCAGTACTTC. Filled out from reference TRBV11-2 and TRBJ2-7, the complete variable domain reads EAGVAQSPRYKIIEKRQSVAFWCNPISGHATLYWYQQILGQGPKLLIQFQNNGVVDDSQLPKDRFSAERLKGVDSTLKIQPAKLEDSAVYLCASSLGGGGPYEQYFGPGTRLTVT.

The V gene is TRBV9, the J gene TRBJ2-4; D is possibly TRBD1 (6 bases). In germline, CDR1 is SGDLS, CDR2 YYNGEE. The V and J ends lost 3 bases and 6 bases respectively, with 10 bases between them. The CDR3 is made up of 13 amino acids. The CDR3 DNA reads TGTGCCAGCAGCGCCCCGGACAGAAACATTCAGTACTTC. Residues: CASSAPDRNIQYF. Based on the CDR3 plus reference TRBV9 and TRBJ2-4, the full variable domain is DSGVTQTPKHLITATGQRVTLRCSPRSGDLSVYWYQQSLDQGLQFLIQYYNGEERAKGNILERFSAQQFPDLHSELNLSSLELGDSALYFCASSAPDRNIQYFGAGTRLSVL.

This clonotype was recorded a few times. The chain recombines TRBV6-2 or TRBV6-3 with TRBJ1-5, with D uncertain. This CDR3 comprises 12 residues. V was trimmed by 6 bases and J by 4 bases, leaving 7 bases between them. Germline values: CDR1 MNHEY, CDR2 SVGEGT. CDR3 bases: TGTGCCAGCAGCCCCCTAAATCAGCCCCAGCATTTT. This codes for CASSPLNQPQHF.

For this clonotype: A read error may be the cause here, since a much bigger clone is one base away. The genes are TRBV12-3 or TRBV12-4 and TRBJ1-2; perhaps TRBD1 as D (5 bases). V lost 5 bases, J lost 8 bases, and 15 bases lay in between. This CDR3 has 13 amino acids. The CDR3 nucleotides are TGTGCCAGCAGTCCCGGGACGCGCTTAGGCTACACCTTC. Residues: CASSPGTRLGYTF.

In this sample, this clonotype turned up many times. The V gene is TRBV20-1, the J gene TRBJ2-7; 9 bases line up with TRBD1. Trimming removed 6 bases from V and 2 bases from J; junction bases left unmatched: 5. This CDR3 is built from 13 residues. Germline CDR1 reads DFQATT; CDR2 reads SNEGSKA (reference sequence). CDR3 protein: CSAGDRVAYEQYF. The DNA of the CDR3 is TGCAGTGCCGGGGACAGGGTAGCCTACGAGCAGTACTTC.

This clonotype has at least ten counts. The chain links TRBV10-3 to TRBJ1-1; TRBD1 matches 8 bases. The CDR3 has 14 residues. The V gene's germline CDR1 is ENHRY and CDR2 SYGVKD. Unmatched junction bases numbered 6, after V lost 6 bases and J lost 3 bases. In DNA form, the CDR3 reads TGTGCCATCAGAAAGACAGGGGCAGACACTGAAGCTTTCTTT. The encoded protein is CAIRKTGADTEAFF.

This clonotype appeared many times. The chain joins TRBV3-1 to TRBJ1-3; D is possibly TRBD1 (5 bases). In germline, CDR1 is LGHDT, CDR2 YNNKEL (reference sequence). The CDR3 is 16 residues long. Trimming took 0 bases from V and 0 from J, leaving 9 bases between them. This CDR3 is CASSQEEGISGNTIYF. CDR3 nucleotide sequence: TGTGCCAGCAGCCAAGAGGAGGGGATCTCTGGAAACACCATATATTTT. Full variable domain (outside the CDR3, taken from reference TRBV3-1 and TRBJ1-3): DTAVSQTPKYLVTQMGNDKSIKCEQNLGHDTMYWYKQDSKKFLKIMFSYNNKELIINETVPNRFSPKSPDKAHLNLHINSLELGDSAVYFCASSQEEGISGNTIYFGEGSWLTVV.

This clonotype was seen ten or more times. DNA of the CDR3: TGTGCCAGCAGCCAAGAGGGTCCGCAGTATTTT. This encodes CASSQEGPQYF. The chain combines TRBV3-1 with TRBJ2-3; D remains unclear. Germline V lookup: CDR1 LGHDT, CDR2 YNNKEL (reference sequence). V dropped 0 bases and J dropped 10 bases, with 5 bases sitting between them. The CDR3 extends over 11 amino acids.

In its sample, this clonotype was seen a few times. This sequence joins TRBV11-1 and TRBJ2-4, with a tentative D call TRBD1 (5 bases). The CDR3 is 13 residues long. Germline V lookup: CDR1 SGHAT, CDR2 FQDESV (reference sequence). Trimming stripped 5 bases from V and 6 bases from J, with 11 bases between. The CDR3 region has the DNA TGTGCCAGCAGCGCTGGACACGGAAACATTCAGTACTTC. Its protein is CASSAGHGNIQYF.

There are many counts of this clonotype. The V and J genes are TRBV2 and TRBJ1-4, with D possibly matching TRBD1 (5 bases). The ends were cut back, 2 bases at V and 0 bases at J, with 7 bases in the middle. The germline V gene encodes CDR1 SNHLY and CDR2 FYNNEI. This CDR3 is 15 amino acids long. In DNA, the CDR3 is TGTGCCAGCAGTGAACAGGGTGCAACTAATGAAAAACTGTTTTTT. Its protein is CASSEQGATNEKLFF.

In its sample, this clonotype was seen a few times. This sequence joins TRBV12-3 or TRBV12-4 and TRBJ2-2; a weak D match, TRBD2 (6 bases). The ends were cut back, 5 bases at V and 5 bases at J, with 18 bases in the middle. This CDR3 region has 16 residues. For the CDR3, the DNA is TGTGCCAGCAGTGCGCTGGGGGGTTTAGAAACCGGGGAGCTGTTTTTT. This codes for CASSALGGLETGELFF.

About this clonotype: At one end, the junction sequence differs from germline, possibly due to a read error. The chain combines TRBV5-1 with TRBJ2-3; D is ambiguous. This CDR3 has 16 residues. Germline V gives CDR1 SGHRS, CDR2 YFSETQ. The CDR3 is CASSLAGHLSIDTQYF. CDR3 sequence (DNA): TGCGCCAGCAGCTTGGCCGGCCATCTAAGCATAGATACGCAGTATTTT. Combining the CDR3 with reference TRBV5-1 and TRBJ2-3 gives the whole variable domain KAGVTQTPRYLIKTRGQQVTLSCSPISGHRSVSWYQQTPGQGLQFLFEYFSETQRNKGNFPGRFSGRQFSNSRSEMNVSTLELGDSALYLCASSLAGHLSIDTQYFGPGTRLTVL.

The gene calls are TRBV6-5 and TRBJ1-2, with a tentative D call TRBD1 (5 bases). The germline V and J ends were trimmed by 0 bases and 4 bases, with 12 bases remaining between them. This CDR3 is built from 15 residues. CDR1 is MNHEY and CDR2 is SVGAGI in the germline V gene. The DNA for the CDR3 is TGTGCCAGCAGTTACTCGAGAGGGGTTGGCTATGGCTACACCTTC. Translated: CASSYSRGVGYGYTF.